These 26 T cell receptor beta chains came from one sample sequenced in a study of shared clonotypes between healthy human individuals. Method: immunoSEQ multiplex PCR; TCRdb's copy keeps in-frame clones and lacks some. The sample holds a few million clones; almost 96% are singletons and the top ten take 0.1% to 0.15%. Sequenced: naive CD4+ T cells sorted from blood. Subset meaning: CD45RA+ positively selected. The receptors derive from a man aged 18 to 29 in good health.

This clone showed up just once. The chain combines TRBV11-2 with TRBJ2-5; D perhaps matches TRBD2 (7 bases). The CDR3 consists of 14 residues. CDR1 and CDR2 from the germline V gene are SGHAT and FQNNGV. Trimming removed 2 bases at V and 5 bases at J, with 12 bases between. CDR3 bases: TGTGCCAGCAGCTTACGGGGGCGGGAGGAGACCCAGTACTTC. This translates into CASSLRGREETQYF.

This clone came up once. The J gene is TRBJ1-3, the V gene TRBV7-9, with a weak D call TRBD1 (6 bases). This CDR3 is built from 18 residues. The germline V gene has CDR1 SEHNR and CDR2 FQNEAQ (reference sequence). V dropped 3 bases and J dropped 2 bases, with 20 bases sitting between them. CDR3 bases: TGTGCCAGCAGCTTTGGCGTTACCGGGGGGGCGCCTGGAAACACCATATATTTT. It yields the protein CASSFGVTGGAPGNTIYF. Using reference TRBV7-9 and TRBJ1-3 for the parts outside the CDR3, the full variable domain is DTGVSQNPRHKITKRGQNVTFRCDPISEHNRLYWYRQTLGQGPEFLTYFQNEAQLEKSRLLSDRFSAERPKGSFSTLEIQRTEQGDSAMYLCASSFGVTGGAPGNTIYFGEGSWLTVV.

This rearrangement joins TRBV4-2 to TRBJ1-6, with D perhaps matching TRBD1 (6 bases). In germline, CDR1 is LGHNA, CDR2 YNFKEQ. The V gene lost 3 bases and the J gene lost 7 bases, with 13 bases spanning the gap. CDR3 size: 15 residues. The DNA of the CDR3 is TGTGCCAGCAGCCATCCAGGGACAATGAATTCACCCCTCCACTTT. Residues: CASSHPGTMNSPLHF.

The chain carries TRBV11-2 and TRBJ2-1; 7 positions match TRBD2. CDR3 length equals 16 residues. From germline, CDR1 is SGHAT and CDR2 FQNNGV. Germline trimming cut 5 bases from V and 4 bases from J; bases unmatched to any gene: 11. In DNA, the CDR3 is TGTGCCAGCAGCCCAAGCTCGGCGGGGGTTTACAATGAGCAGTTCTTC. Protein sequence: CASSPSSAGVYNEQFF.

The chain combines TRBV4-1 with TRBJ1-5; tentatively, D is TRBD1 (5 bases). Trimming left V 0 bases short and J 0 bases short, with 12 bases between. This CDR3 is 17 amino acids long. In germline, CDR1 is MGHRA, CDR2 YSYEKL. CDR3 DNA: TGCGCCAGCAGCCAAGATTGGCGGACAAATAGCAATCAGCCCCAGCATTTT. Its translation: CASSQDWRTNSNQPQHF.

The chain carries TRBV7-2 and TRBJ2-7; D is unclear. With 5 bases removed from V and 1 base from J, the gap between germline ends came to 12 bases. The CDR3 covers 14 residues. Germline V gene lookup returns CDR1 SGHTA and CDR2 FQGNSA. CDR3 loop: CASSKTTGSYEQYF. CDR3 DNA sequence: TGTGCCAGCAGCAAAACTACCGGGTCCTACGAGCAGTACTTC. The full variable domain, rest sourced from reference TRBV7-2 and TRBJ2-7, is GAGVSQSPSNKVTEKGKDVELRCDPISGHTALYWYRQSLGQGLEFLIYFQGNSAPDKSGLPSDRFSAERTGGSVSTLTIQRTQQEDSAVYLCASSKTTGSYEQYFGPGTRLTVT.

The V and J genes are TRBV4-1 and TRBJ2-3; D could derive from TRBD1 or TRBD2 (5 bases each). The CDR3 is 16 residues long. The germline gives CDR1 MGHRA, CDR2 YSYEKL. V was trimmed by 4 bases and J by 3 bases, leaving 17 bases between them. CDR3 in DNA: TGCGCCAGCAGCCCTTTCGAGAGGGGAGATACAGATACGCAGTATTTT. Translated: CASSPFERGDTDTQYF.

A note on this clone: In the same sample, other DNA sequences code for this CDR3. This chain links TRBV4-1 with TRBJ1-4, with 7 bases fitting TRBD1. Germline values: CDR1 MGHRA, CDR2 YSYEKL. Trimming at V came to 1 base and at J to 7 bases, leaving 0 bases not matched to a gene. The CDR3 contains 13 residues. CDR3 nucleotide sequence: TGCGCCAGCAGCCAAGGGACAGGTGAAAAACTGTTTTTT. Its protein product is CASSQGTGEKLFF.

This clone appeared once. CDR3 in amino acids: CASSFMTGGQTRMNTEAFF. The CDR3 DNA sequence: TGTGCCAGCAGCTTTATGACAGGGGGCCAAACGAGGATGAACACTGAAGCTTTCTTT. V and J are TRBV5-6 and TRBJ1-1; the match to TRBD1 covers 10 bases. CDR1 and CDR2 from the germline V gene are SGHDT and YYEEEE. The CDR3 runs to 19 residues. After removal of 2 bases from V and 0 bases from J, the junction contained 13 bases not matched to a gene.

The chain is built from TRBV5-1 and TRBJ2-2, with D tentatively TRBD1 (6 bases). The germline V and J ends were trimmed by 4 bases and 0 bases, with 19 bases remaining between them. Germline CDR1 is SGHRS and CDR2 is YFSETQ. The CDR3 has 18 residues. CDR3 amino acids: CASSLHAQGSSNTGELFF. CDR3 DNA: TGCGCCAGCAGCCTTCACGCCCAGGGGTCGTCGAACACCGGGGAGCTGTTTTTT.

This rearrangement joins TRBV4-3 to TRBJ2-1; 9 bases are shared with TRBD2. The CDR3 extends over 17 amino acids. Per germline, CDR1 LGHNA and CDR2 YSLEER. The V segment lost 0 bases and the J segment 4 bases; nucleotides outside the gene matches: 7. The DNA of the CDR3 is TGCGCCAGCAGCCAAGACCTGGGGCGGGAGGGGTACAATGAGCAGTTCTTC. It is translated as CASSQDLGREGYNEQFF.

V gene TRBV5-1 combines with J gene TRBJ1-1; 8 bases map to TRBD1. The CDR3 length is 16 residues. Looked up from germline, CDR1 is SGHRS and CDR2 is YFSETQ. V lost 0 bases, J lost 5 bases, and 9 bases stayed unmatched. The CDR3 DNA reads as TGCGCCAGCAGCTTGGCCGAGACAGGGGTGGTTACTGAAGCTTTCTTT. It specifies CASSLAETGVVTEAFF.

The V and J genes are TRBV5-4 and TRBJ2-7, with D tentatively TRBD2 (6 bases). The CDR3 is 13 residues long. Trimming took 4 bases from V and 3 from J, leaving 11 bases between them. Per germline, CDR1 SGHNT and CDR2 YYREEE (reference sequence). CDR3 loop: CASSPGLHYEQYF. DNA of the CDR3: TGTGCCAGCAGCCCGGGACTTCACTACGAGCAGTACTTC.

This chain uses TRBV5-6 with TRBJ2-5; 9 bases fit TRBD2. V dropped 0 bases and J dropped 5; count of bases not matched to a gene: 8. The germline gives CDR1 SGHDT, CDR2 YYEEEE. The CDR3 contains 16 residues. The CDR3 DNA reads TGTGCCAGCAGCTTGGGTCCTAGCGGGGAGTGGGAGACCCAGTACTTC. Protein sequence: CASSLGPSGEWETQYF.

The chain is built from TRBV6-1 and TRBJ2-7, with 9 bases lining up with TRBD1. The CDR3 runs to 15 residues. CDR1 and CDR2 from the germline V gene are MNHNS and SASEGT. V trimming: 2 bases; J trimming: 1 base; junction bases outside the gene matches: 3. The CDR3 DNA reads TGTGCCAGCAGTGAAATGGGGACAGGGTCCTACGAGCAGTACTTC. This translates into CASSEMGTGSYEQYF.

This clone was seen once. The chain links TRBV18 to TRBJ1-2; no clear D. The CDR3 runs to 14 residues. Germline-derived CDR1 and CDR2 are KGHSH and LQKENI. Trimming stripped 4 bases from V and 3 bases from J, with 12 bases between. In DNA, the CDR3 is TGTGCCAGCTCACTCACAATCGGAGACTATGGCTACACCTTC. Protein sequence: CASSLTIGDYGYTF.

This sequence joins TRBV6-1 and TRBJ2-1; 10 bases match TRBD2. The V and J ends lost 10 bases and 5 bases, in that order; junction bases with no gene match: 11. CDR1 MNHNS and CDR2 SASEGT come from the germline V gene. The CDR3 loop spans 15 amino acids. The CDR3 region has the DNA TGTGCCATTAGGACGAGCGGGAGGGAGGACAATGAGCAGTTCTTC. It encodes CAIRTSGREDNEQFF.

Written as DNA, the CDR3 is TGTGCCAGCAGTGATCACCCCGACGGGCAGCCCCAGCATTTT. Translation: CASSDHPDGQPQHF. This chain links TRBV6-1 with TRBJ1-5, with no clear D. V was cut by 3 bases and J by 7 bases, with 13 bases left in between. The CDR3 covers 14 residues. Germline V gives CDR1 MNHNS, CDR2 SASEGT.

The chain carries TRBV6-1 and TRBJ2-1, with TRBD2 matching 10 bases. The CDR3 contains 14 residues. Germline V lookup: CDR1 MNHNS, CDR2 SASEGT. Trimming removed 9 bases from V and 4 bases from J; junction bases left unmatched: 6. CDR3 sequence: CASLPSGGYNEQFF. DNA for the CDR3: TGTGCCAGTCTCCCTAGCGGGGGTTACAATGAGCAGTTCTTC.

This rearrangement joins TRBV6-5 to TRBJ1-1; D uncertain. The CDR3 is 16 residues long. Germline lookup yields CDR1 MNHEY and CDR2 SVGAGI. The V and J ends lost 0 bases and 4 bases respectively, with 15 bases between them. In DNA form, the CDR3 reads TGTGCCAGCAGTTACTCGGGCGGCGCCCGGAGCACTGAAGCTTTCTTT. Translation gives CASSYSGGARSTEAFF.

V usage is TRBV28 and J usage is TRBJ1-4, with a tentative D call TRBD1 (5 bases). This CDR3 contains 16 residues. Germline V CDR1 and CDR2: MDHEN, SYDVKM. Trimming shortened V by 6 bases and J by 6 bases, and 20 bases separated the two germline ends. CDR3 nucleotides: TGTGCCAGCAGGGCTGGGGGGAAGGATTCCCATGAAAAACTGTTTTTT. This codes for CASRAGGKDSHEKLFF.

This chain connects TRBV11-3 to TRBJ1-6; D unresolved. Looked up from germline, CDR1 is SGHNT and CDR2 is YENEEA. CDR3 length equals 13 residues. The germline V and J ends were trimmed by 3 bases and 6 bases, with 6 bases remaining between them. For the CDR3, the DNA is TGTGCCAGCAGCTTTGTTAGTAATTCACCCCTCCACTTT. This codes for CASSFVSNSPLHF.

V is TRBV10-3 and J is TRBJ1-1, with no clear D. The germline V and J ends were trimmed by 6 bases and 1 base, with 9 bases remaining between them. Germline loops: CDR1 ENHRY, CDR2 SYGVKD. This CDR3 has 13 residues. The CDR3 nucleotides are TGTGCCATCAGCTTGGACGGGAACACTGAAGCTTTCTTT. Protein sequence: CAISLDGNTEAFF.

This clone is a singleton in its sample. The chain links TRBV30 to TRBJ1-5; 10 bases agree with TRBD1. This CDR3 has 14 amino acids. V lost 3 bases to trimming and J lost 3 bases; unmatched junction nucleotides: 2. Germline V gives CDR1 GTSNPN, CDR2 SVGIG (reference sequence). This CDR3 reads CAWRGQGTNQPQHF. DNA for the CDR3: TGTGCCTGGAGGGGACAGGGGACCAATCAGCCCCAGCATTTT.

The V gene is TRBV14, the J gene TRBJ2-5; 8 bases are a match to TRBD2. The V gene end was trimmed by 4 bases and the J gene end by 5 bases; junction bases not matched to a gene: 9. CDR3 size: 15 residues. Per germline, CDR1 SGHDN and CDR2 FVKESK. The CDR3 protein is CASSRDGRAQETQYF. In DNA form, the CDR3 reads TGTGCCAGCAGCCGGGACGGGAGGGCTCAGGAGACCCAGTACTTC. Based on the CDR3 plus reference TRBV14 and TRBJ2-5, the full variable domain is EAGVTQFPSHSVIEKGQTVTLRCDPISGHDNLYWYRRVMGKEIKFLLHFVKESKQDESGMPNNRFLAERTGGTYSTLKVQPAELEDSGVYFCASSRDGRAQETQYFGPGTRLLVL.

This clone was found a few times. Within the sample, other DNA sequences also encode this same CDR3. The chain links TRBV27 to TRBJ1-2; TRBD1 is a possible D gene (6 bases). There are 13 residues in the CDR3. The germline gives CDR1 MNHEY, CDR2 SMNVEV (reference sequence). The ends were cut back, 2 bases at V and 8 bases at J, with 12 bases in the middle. CDR3 loop: CASSLAGGRGYTF. CDR3 coding DNA: TGTGCCAGCAGTTTAGCTGGGGGCCGGGGCTACACCTTC.